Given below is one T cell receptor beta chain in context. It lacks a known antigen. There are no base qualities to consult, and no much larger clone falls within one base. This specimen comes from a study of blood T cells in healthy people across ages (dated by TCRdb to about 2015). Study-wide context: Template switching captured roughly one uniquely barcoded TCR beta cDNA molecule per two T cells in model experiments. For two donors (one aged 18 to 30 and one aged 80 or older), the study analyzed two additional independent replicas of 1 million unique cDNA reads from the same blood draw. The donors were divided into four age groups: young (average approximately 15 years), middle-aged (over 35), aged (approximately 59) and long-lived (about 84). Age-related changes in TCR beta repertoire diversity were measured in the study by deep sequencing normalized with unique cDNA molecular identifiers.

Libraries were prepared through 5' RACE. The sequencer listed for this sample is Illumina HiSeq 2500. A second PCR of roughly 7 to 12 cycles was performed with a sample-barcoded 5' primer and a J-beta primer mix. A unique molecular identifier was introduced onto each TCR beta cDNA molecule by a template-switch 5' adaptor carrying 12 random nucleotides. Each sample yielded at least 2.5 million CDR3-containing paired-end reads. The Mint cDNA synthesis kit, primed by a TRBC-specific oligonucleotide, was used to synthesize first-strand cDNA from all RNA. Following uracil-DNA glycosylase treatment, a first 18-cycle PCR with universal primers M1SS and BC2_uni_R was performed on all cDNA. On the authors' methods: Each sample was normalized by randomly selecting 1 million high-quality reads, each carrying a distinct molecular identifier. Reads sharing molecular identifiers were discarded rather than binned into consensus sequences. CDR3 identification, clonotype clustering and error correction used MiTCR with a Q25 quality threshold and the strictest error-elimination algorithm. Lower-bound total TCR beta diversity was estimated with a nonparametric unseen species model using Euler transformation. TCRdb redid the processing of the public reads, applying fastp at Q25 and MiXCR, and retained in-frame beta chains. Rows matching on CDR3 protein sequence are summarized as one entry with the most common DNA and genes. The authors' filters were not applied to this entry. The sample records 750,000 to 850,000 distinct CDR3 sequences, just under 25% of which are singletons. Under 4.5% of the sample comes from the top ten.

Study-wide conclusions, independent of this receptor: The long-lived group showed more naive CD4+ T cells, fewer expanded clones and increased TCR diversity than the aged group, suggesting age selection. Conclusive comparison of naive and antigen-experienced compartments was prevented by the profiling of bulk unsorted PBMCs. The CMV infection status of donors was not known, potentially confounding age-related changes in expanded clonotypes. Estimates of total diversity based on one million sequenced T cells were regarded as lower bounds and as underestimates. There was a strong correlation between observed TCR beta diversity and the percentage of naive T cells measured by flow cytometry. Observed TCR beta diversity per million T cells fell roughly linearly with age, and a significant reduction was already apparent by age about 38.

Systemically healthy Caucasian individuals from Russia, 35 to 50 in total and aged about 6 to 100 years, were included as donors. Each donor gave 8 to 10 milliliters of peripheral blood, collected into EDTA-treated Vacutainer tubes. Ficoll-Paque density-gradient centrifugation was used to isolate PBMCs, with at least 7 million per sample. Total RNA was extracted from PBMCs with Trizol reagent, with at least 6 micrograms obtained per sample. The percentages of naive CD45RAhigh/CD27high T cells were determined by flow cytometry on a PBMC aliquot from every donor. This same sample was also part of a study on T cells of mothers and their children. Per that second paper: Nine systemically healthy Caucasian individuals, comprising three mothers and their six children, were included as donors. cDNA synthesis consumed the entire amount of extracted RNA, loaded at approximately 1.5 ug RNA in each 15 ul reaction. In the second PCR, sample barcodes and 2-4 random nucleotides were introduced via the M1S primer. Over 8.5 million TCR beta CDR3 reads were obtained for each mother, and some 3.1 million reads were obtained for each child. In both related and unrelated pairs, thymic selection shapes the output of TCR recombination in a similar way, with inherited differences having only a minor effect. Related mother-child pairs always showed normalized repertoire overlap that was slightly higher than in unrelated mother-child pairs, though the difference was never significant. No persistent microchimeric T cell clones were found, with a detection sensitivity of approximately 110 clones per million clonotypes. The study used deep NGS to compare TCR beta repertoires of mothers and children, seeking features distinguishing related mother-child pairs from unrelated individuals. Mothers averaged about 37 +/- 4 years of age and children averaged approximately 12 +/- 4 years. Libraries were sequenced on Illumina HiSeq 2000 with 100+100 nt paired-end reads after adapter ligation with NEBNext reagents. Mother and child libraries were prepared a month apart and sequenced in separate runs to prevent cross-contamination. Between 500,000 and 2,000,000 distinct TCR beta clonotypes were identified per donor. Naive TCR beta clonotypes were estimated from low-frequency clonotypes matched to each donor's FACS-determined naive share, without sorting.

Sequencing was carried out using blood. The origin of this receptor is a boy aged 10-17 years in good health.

The nucleotide sequence is given as TGCAGCGTTCGAGGTCTTGGTTACGAGCAGTACTTC. This gives the protein CSVRGLGYEQYF. The sequence is built from TRBV29-1 and TRBJ2-7, with the D gene call left open. The CDR3 runs 12 amino acids, cysteine and phenylalanine included. Only the CDR3 DNA stays, 36 bases, in frame from base 1. The junction shows trimming of 5 bases on V and 4 bases on J, plus 12 bases between the germline ends. CDR1 and CDR2, per the germline V gene, are SQVTM and ANQGSEA.